This TCR beta chain was captured in a study of T cell responses to AZD1222 COVID-19 vaccine. Germline V lookup: CDR1 LNHDA, CDR2 SQIVND (reference sequence). V was clipped by 3 bases and J by 9 bases; unmatched bases: 7. This CDR3 has 14 residues. As to this clone: Its cognate antigen is unknown.

TCRdb's copy holds only in-frame clones and misses some; the assay was immunoSEQ multiplex PCR. The table includes tens of thousands of clones, approximately 90% detected once. Study-wide results and limits: Vaccine-related CD4 TCRs covered spike, predominating at 160-218 and 743-854. When two AZD1222 doses had been given, Spike-specific TCR breadth and depth rose. Targeting of unmutated variant regions was reportedly seen in nearly half of spike-specific TCRs. Females outnumbered males among donors, who were mostly white British; clonal diversity was possibly underestimated.

The sequencing here drew on peripheral blood, taken 28 days after the second dose of the MenACWY control vaccine. This sequence originates from an adult who received the MenACWY meningococcal vaccine as a control. The J gene is TRBJ2-1, the V gene TRBV19; 8 nucleotides match TRBD2. The CDR3 protein is CASSMRGTRVEQFF. The CDR3 nucleotides are TGTGCCAGTAGTATGAGGGGGACTAGAGTTGAGCAGTTCTTC.